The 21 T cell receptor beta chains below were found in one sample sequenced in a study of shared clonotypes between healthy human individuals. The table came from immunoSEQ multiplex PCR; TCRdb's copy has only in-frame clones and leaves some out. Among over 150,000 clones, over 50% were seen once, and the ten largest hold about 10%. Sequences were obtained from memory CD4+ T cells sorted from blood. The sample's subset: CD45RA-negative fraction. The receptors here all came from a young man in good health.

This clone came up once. The CDR3 DNA reads TGCGCCAGCAGTAAAGGGGGGAAAGGGGACAATGAGCAGTTCTTC. As protein: CASSKGGKGDNEQFF. The rearrangement uses TRBV10-1 and TRBJ2-1; the D gene could be TRBD1 or TRBD2 (6 bases each). This CDR3 contains 15 residues. The ends were cut back, 5 bases at V and 5 bases at J, with 16 bases in the middle. Germline lookup yields CDR1 WNHNN and CDR2 SYGVQD (reference sequence).

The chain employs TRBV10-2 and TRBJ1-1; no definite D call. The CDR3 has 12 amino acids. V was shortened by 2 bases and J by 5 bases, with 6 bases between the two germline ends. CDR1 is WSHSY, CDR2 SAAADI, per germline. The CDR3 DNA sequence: TGCGCCAGCAGTGAGCGGGGAACTGAAGCTTTCTTT. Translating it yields CASSERGTEAFF.

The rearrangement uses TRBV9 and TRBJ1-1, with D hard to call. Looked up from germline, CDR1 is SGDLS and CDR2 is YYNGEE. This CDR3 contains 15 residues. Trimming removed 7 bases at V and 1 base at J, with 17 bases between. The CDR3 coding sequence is TGTGCCAGCGCCCCCGTCGGATGGGCGAACACTGAAGCTTTCTTT. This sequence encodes CASAPVGWANTEAFF.

CDR3 coding DNA: TGTGCCACCAGCAAGGCCCCAACAGATACGCAGTATTTT. This sequence encodes CATSKAPTDTQYF. The chain is built from TRBV15 and TRBJ2-3, with D hard to call. Germline values: CDR1 LNHNV, CDR2 YYDKDF (reference sequence). V lost 4 bases and J 3 bases, leaving 8 bases between the germline ends. The CDR3 spans 13 residues.

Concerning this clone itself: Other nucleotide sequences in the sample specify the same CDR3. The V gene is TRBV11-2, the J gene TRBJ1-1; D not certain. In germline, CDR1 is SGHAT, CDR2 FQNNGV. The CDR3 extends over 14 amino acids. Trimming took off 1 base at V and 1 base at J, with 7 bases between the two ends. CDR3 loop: CASSLVGPNTEAFF. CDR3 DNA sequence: TGTGCCAGCAGCTTAGTAGGCCCGAACACTGAAGCTTTCTTT.

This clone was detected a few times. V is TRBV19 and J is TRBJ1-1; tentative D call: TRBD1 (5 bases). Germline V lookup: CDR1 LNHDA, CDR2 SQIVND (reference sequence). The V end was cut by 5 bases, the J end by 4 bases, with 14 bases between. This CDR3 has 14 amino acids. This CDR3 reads CASSARAQGTEAFF. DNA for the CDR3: TGTGCCAGTAGTGCCCGGGCCCAGGGCACTGAAGCTTTCTTT.

The CDR3 spells CASSPGAGRSTDTQYF. The CDR3 DNA sequence: TGCGCCAGCAGCCCCGGAGCGGGAAGGAGTACAGATACGCAGTATTTT. This chain links TRBV5-1 with TRBJ2-3; 7 nucleotides align to TRBD2. The CDR3 is 16 amino acids. V gave up 4 bases and J gave up 3 bases; unmatched junction bases: 11. CDR1 and CDR2 from the germline V gene are SGHRS and YFSETQ.

The CDR3 spells CASSQDLGPGANVLTF. The CDR3 DNA reads as TGCGCCAGCAGCCAAGACTTGGGCCCTGGGGCCAACGTCCTGACTTTC. The chain links TRBV4-3 to TRBJ2-6; D unclear. There are 16 residues in the CDR3. Deletions cut 0 bases from V and 2 bases from J, with 8 bases between. CDR1 is LGHNA and CDR2 is YSLEER in the germline V gene.

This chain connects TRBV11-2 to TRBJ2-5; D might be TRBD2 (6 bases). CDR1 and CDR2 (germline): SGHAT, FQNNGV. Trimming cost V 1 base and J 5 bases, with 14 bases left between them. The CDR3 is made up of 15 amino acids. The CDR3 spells CASSLAWGSGETQYF. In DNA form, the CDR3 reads TGTGCCAGCAGCTTAGCATGGGGCAGCGGGGAGACCCAGTACTTC.

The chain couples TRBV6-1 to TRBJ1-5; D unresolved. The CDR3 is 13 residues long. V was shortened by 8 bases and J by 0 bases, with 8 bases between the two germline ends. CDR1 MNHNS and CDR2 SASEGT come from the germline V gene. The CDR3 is CASDAYSNQPQHF. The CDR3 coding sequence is TGTGCCAGCGATGCGTATAGCAATCAGCCCCAGCATTTT.

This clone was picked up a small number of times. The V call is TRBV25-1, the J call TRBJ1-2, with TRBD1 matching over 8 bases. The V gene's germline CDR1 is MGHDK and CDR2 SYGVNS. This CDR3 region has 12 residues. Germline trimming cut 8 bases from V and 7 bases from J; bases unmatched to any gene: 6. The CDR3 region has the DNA TGTGCCAGCCAAGGACAGGGAGGTGGCTACACCTTC. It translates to CASQGQGGGYTF.

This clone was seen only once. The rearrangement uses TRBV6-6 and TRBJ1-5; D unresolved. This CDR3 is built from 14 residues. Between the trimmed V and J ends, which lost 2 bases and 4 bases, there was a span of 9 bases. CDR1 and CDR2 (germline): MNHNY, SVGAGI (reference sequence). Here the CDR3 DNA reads TGTGCCAGCAGTTACAGATCCGAGAATCAGCCCCAGCATTTT. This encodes CASSYRSENQPQHF.

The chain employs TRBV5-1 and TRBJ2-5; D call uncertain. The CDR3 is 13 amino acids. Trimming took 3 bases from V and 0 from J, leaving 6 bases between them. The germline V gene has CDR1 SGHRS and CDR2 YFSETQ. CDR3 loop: CASSYRDQETQYF. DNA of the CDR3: TGCGCCAGCAGCTATAGGGACCAAGAGACCCAGTACTTC.

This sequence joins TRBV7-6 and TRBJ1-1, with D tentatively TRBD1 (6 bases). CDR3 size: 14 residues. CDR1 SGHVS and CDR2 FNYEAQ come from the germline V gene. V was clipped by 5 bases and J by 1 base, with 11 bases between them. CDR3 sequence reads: CASSPRTENTEAFF. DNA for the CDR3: TGTGCCAGCAGCCCCCGGACAGAGAACACTGAAGCTTTCTTT.

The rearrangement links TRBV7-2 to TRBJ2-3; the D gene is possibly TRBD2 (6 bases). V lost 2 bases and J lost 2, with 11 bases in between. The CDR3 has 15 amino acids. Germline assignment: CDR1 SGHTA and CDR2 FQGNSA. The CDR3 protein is CASSLRGTYTDTQYF. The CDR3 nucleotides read TGTGCCAGCAGCTTACGCGGGACCTACACAGATACGCAGTATTTT.

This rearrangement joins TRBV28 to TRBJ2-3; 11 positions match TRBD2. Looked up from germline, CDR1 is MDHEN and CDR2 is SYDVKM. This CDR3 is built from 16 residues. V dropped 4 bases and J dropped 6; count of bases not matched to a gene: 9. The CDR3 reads CASSSRLAGSLDTQYF. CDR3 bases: TGTGCCAGCAGTTCCCGACTAGCGGGGAGTTTGGATACGCAGTATTTT.

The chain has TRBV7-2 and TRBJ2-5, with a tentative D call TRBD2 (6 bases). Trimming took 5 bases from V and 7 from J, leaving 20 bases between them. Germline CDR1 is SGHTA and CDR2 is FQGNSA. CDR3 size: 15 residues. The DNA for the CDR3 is TGTGCCAGCAGCCCCCTTTCCGGGAGTCGTGGGACCCAGTACTTC. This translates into CASSPLSGSRGTQYF.

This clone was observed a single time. CDR3 loop: CATSRGRGGETQYF. CDR3 bases: TGTGCCACCAGCAGAGGACGCGGGGGAGAGACCCAGTACTTC. V is TRBV15 and J is TRBJ2-5; TRBD2 matches 7 bases. Germline values: CDR1 LNHNV, CDR2 YYDKDF (reference sequence). CDR3 size: 14 residues. The V and J ends lost 1 base and 4 bases, in that order; junction bases with no gene match: 3.

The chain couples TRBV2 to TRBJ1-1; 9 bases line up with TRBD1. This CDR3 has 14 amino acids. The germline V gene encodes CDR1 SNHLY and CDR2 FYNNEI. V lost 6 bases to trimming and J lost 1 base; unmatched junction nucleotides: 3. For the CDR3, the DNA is TGTGCCAGCAGGGACAGGGGCCGGAACACTGAAGCTTTCTTT. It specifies CASRDRGRNTEAFF.

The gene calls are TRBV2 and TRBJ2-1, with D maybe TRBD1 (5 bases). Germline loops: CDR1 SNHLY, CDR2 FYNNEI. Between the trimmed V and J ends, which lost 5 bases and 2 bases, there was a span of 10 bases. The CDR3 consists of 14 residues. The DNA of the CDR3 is TGTGCCAGCAGTCGTAGGGGAACCTACAATGAGCAGTTCTTC. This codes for CASSRRGTYNEQFF.

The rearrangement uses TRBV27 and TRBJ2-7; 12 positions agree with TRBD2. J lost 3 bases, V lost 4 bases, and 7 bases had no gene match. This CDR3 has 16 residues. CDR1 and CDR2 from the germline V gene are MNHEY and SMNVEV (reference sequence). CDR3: CASSSGTSGWNYEQYF. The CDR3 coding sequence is TGTGCCAGCAGTTCCGGGACTAGCGGGTGGAACTACGAGCAGTACTTC.